A single T cell receptor beta chain is shown here with its context. Its specificity is unknown. The data were produced by immunoSEQ multiplex PCR, yet TCRdb's version contains in-frame clones alone and is incomplete. The table lists approximately 66,000 clones, approximately 90% of them singletons. The record originates from a study of OX40 agonist ivuxolimab in advanced cancers. Overall study context: Ivuxolimab was administered intravenously to patients at 0.01 to 10 mg/kg every 2 weeks. Prior anti-PD-1, anti-PD-L1 or anti-CTLA-4 therapy did not bar entry, and more than 35% had some.

Whole-study findings and limits: CD4+ T cells averaged fewer expanded clones than CD8+ T cells. By week 6 at 0.1 to 3.0 mg/kg, blood CD4+ and CD8+ T cells had expanded clonally.

With 8 bases removed from V and 8 bases from J, the gap between germline ends came to 12 bases. Germline V gene sequence: CDR1 GTSNPN, CDR2 SVGIG (reference sequence). The CDR3 length is 10 residues. Sequenced here: CD4+ or CD8+ T cells sorted from blood, sampled in a trial of the OX40 agonist ivuxolimab. The chain couples TRBV30 to TRBJ1-2; no reliable D call. The receptor was isolated from an adult with an advanced solid tumor such as melanoma, head and neck, liver or kidney cancer. CDR3 nucleotide sequence: TGTGCCCTCCGCCGAGGGGGCTACACCTTC. Translated, it gives CALRRGGYTF.